A selection of T cell receptor beta chains follows, all from one sample in a study of blood T cell repertoires in COVID-19. Here immunoSEQ multiplex PCR was the method, and the copy in TCRdb shows in-frame clones only, minus some. This sample yields roughly 100,000 clones, of which over 65% are seen a single time; 26% belongs to the top ten. Specimen: peripheral blood. The receptors were gathered from a man aged 55-75 years with acute or convalescent COVID-19. Each CDR3 is given without its conserved first and last residue.

j_call: TRBJ2-3
v_call: TRBV29-1
cdr3_aa: SVGSGFTDTQY

j_call: TRBJ2-3
v_call: TRBV5-4
cdr3_aa: ASSSLAGVADTQY

j_call: TRBJ2-2
v_call: TRBV24-1
cdr3_aa: ATSDLGATGELF

j_call: TRBJ2-2
v_call: TRBV4-3
cdr3_aa: ASSQGLAGANTGELF

j_call: TRBJ1-2
v_call: TRBV5-1
cdr3_aa: ASTPMDSRNYGYT

j_call: TRBJ2-2
v_call: TRBV5-1
cdr3_aa: ASSLAQVGELF

j_call: TRBJ1-1
v_call: TRBV27
cdr3_aa: ASTPTARNTEAF

j_call: TRBJ2-1
v_call: TRBV5-1
cdr3_aa: ASTPSGINYNEQF

j_call: TRBJ2-6
v_call: TRBV6-5
cdr3_aa: ASTPVSGANVLT

j_call: TRBJ1-4
v_call: TRBV9
cdr3_aa: ASSNIQGTFEKLF

j_call: TRBJ1-4
v_call: TRBV3-1/TRBV3-2
cdr3_aa: ASSQPSLPGWEKLF

j_call: TRBJ1-1
v_call: TRBV10-3
cdr3_aa: AIRDSRTEAF

j_call: TRBJ2-7
v_call: TRBV5-1
cdr3_aa: ASSSDGTGYYEQY

j_call: TRBJ1-2
v_call: TRBV2
cdr3_aa: ASSEFDYGYT

j_call: TRBJ2-2
v_call: TRBV6-5
cdr3_aa: ASSRDTFSGELF

j_call: TRBJ1-2
v_call: TRBV10-1
cdr3_aa: ASSEFSQRGRGLHYGYT

j_call: TRBJ1-3
v_call: TRBV25-1
cdr3_aa: ASSVGQGAGNTIY

j_call: TRBJ1-2
v_call: TRBV29-1
cdr3_aa: SVDRDDYGYT

j_call: TRBJ2-7
v_call: TRBV5-1
cdr3_aa: ASRSGQEGYEQY